A selection of T cell receptor beta chains follows, all from one sample in a study of blood T cell repertoires in COVID-19. Some clones are missing from TCRdb's copy, which holds only in-frame ones; the method was immunoSEQ multiplex PCR. The profile shows under 300,000 clones, roughly 83% of them singletons. The sequencing sample was made of peripheral blood. The receptors shown here come from a man aged 55 to 69 who had recovered from COVID-19. Both conserved end residues are part of each CDR3. The order of the fields is V gene, D gene, clone size, J gene, CDR3 DNA, CDR3 protein. A D gene is named only where the DNA matches it firmly. Some rows mark clone size as missing; the rest say once, few, many or name a class of expanded clone.

>TRBV3-1/TRBV3-2|TRBD1|.|TRBJ1-4
TGTGCCAGCAGCGAAAGGGACAGGCCGACTAATGAAAAACTGTTTTTT
CASSERDRPTNEKLFF
>TRBV13|TRBD1|.|TRBJ1-3
TGTGCCAGCAGCCCCAACAGGGGCTCTGGAAACACCATATATTTT
CASSPNRGSGNTIYF
>TRBV4-1|TRBD2|.|TRBJ2-1
TGCGCCAGCAGCCTTACTTTCGGAGGTGCCGCGGGAGAGCACGAGCAGTTCTTC
CASSLTFGGAAGEHEQFF
>TRBV28|.|.|TRBJ1-4
TGTGCCAGCAGACCACAGTTTCCAACTAATGAAAAACTGTTTTTT
CASRPQFPTNEKLFF
>TRBV5-1|.|.|TRBJ2-7
TGCGCCAGCAGCTTTCAGGGGATGAGTATCTACGAGCAGTACTTC
CASSFQGMSIYEQYF
>TRBV6-5|.|.|TRBJ2-2
TGTGCCAGCAGTTACACCAGGATCACCGGGGAGCTGTTTTTT
CASSYTRITGELFF
>TRBV28|.|.|TRBJ2-7
TGTGCCAGCAGTTCCCAATACGAGCAGTACTTC
CASSSQYEQYF
>TRBV7-9|TRBD1|.|TRBJ1-2
TGTGCCAGCAGCTTCACCGGGACAGGGGGCAACTATGGCTACACCTTC
CASSFTGTGGNYGYTF
>TRBV19|.|.|TRBJ1-1
TGTGCCAGTAGCCTGAACAGGGACACTGAAGCTTTCTTT
CASSLNRDTEAFF
>TRBV14|.|.|TRBJ2-5
TGTGCCAGCAGCCAAGTTGTGTCCACAGCAGAGACCCAGTACTTC
CASSQVVSTAETQYF
>TRBV3-1/TRBV3-2|.|.|TRBJ1-1
TGTGCCAGCAGCACTACACAGGTAAACACTGAAGCTTTCTTT
CASSTTQVNTEAFF
>TRBV2|.|.|TRBJ2-7
TGTGCCAGCAGTGCACAACAATACAACGAGCAGTACTTC
CASSAQQYNEQYF
>TRBV14|.|.|TRBJ1-2
TGTGCCAGCAGCCAAGCAACTAACTATGGCTACACCTTC
CASSQATNYGYTF
>TRBV7-9|.|once|TRBJ1-4
TGTGCCAGCAGCAAAGGGAGGGCAACTAATGAAAAACTGTTTTTT
CASSKGRATNEKLFF
>TRBV19|.|.|TRBJ2-2
TGTGCCAGTAGTATTAGGGGGAGGGCCGGGGAGCTGTTTTTT
CASSIRGRAGELFF
>TRBV2|TRBD2|.|TRBJ2-1
TGTGCCAGCAGTCAAACGGGACTAGCGTACAATGAGCAGTTCTTC
CASSQTGLAYNEQFF
>TRBV5-1|TRBD2|.|TRBJ2-2
TGCGCCAGCAGATCAGGACGGGAGGGAATAACCGGGGAGCTGTTTTTT
CASRSGREGITGELFF
>TRBV7-2|.|.|TRBJ1-1
TGTGCCAGCAGCTTAGCCTTAGCGAACACTGAAGCTTTCTTT
CASSLALANTEAFF
>TRBV6-5|.|.|TRBJ2-2
TGTGCCAGCAGGCCTTCCGGGGCCGGGGAGCTGTTTTTT
CASRPSGAGELFF
>TRBV18|.|once|TRBJ2-1
TGTGCCAGCTCACCCCGGGGTACCCGGAACAATGAGCAGTTCTTC
CASSPRGTRNNEQFF
>TRBV5-1|.|.|TRBJ1-4
TGCGCCAGCAGCCCGGGAGGAGGAAGCACTAATGAAAAACTGTTTTTT
CASSPGGGSTNEKLFF
>TRBV27|TRBD2|.|TRBJ2-5
TGTGCCAGCAGTCCTGATTTGGGGGGGAGGGAGACCCAGTACTTC
CASSPDLGGRETQYF
>TRBV11-2|.|.|TRBJ1-3
TGTGCCAGCAGCTTGGGGACAAGGGCCTCTGGAAACACCATATATTTT
CASSLGTRASGNTIYF
>TRBV21-1|.|.|TRBJ2-7
TGTGCCAGCAGCAAAGGTAAGAAGTTGATCGCGTCCTACGAGCAGTACTTC
CASSKGKKLIASYEQYF
>TRBV7-3|TRBD1|.|TRBJ2-1
TGTGCCAGCAGCAACACATCGGACAGGGTCAATGAGCAGTTCTTC
CASSNTSDRVNEQFF
>TRBV5-6|.|.|TRBJ1-4
TGTGCCAGCAGCCCAAGGACAGACGCTAATGAAAAACTGTTTTTT
CASSPRTDANEKLFF
>TRBV5-8|.|.|TRBJ2-7
TGTGCCAGCAGCCCGGTCCGGGTCGAGCAGTACTTC
CASSPVRVEQYF
>TRBV2|.|few|TRBJ1-6
TGTGCCAGCAGTGTCGGCGCAGCGAATTCACCCCTCCACTTT
CASSVGAANSPLHF
>TRBV2|.|few|TRBJ1-6
TGTGCCAGCAGGTCGAGCGACTCCTATAATTCACCCCTCCACTTT
CASRSSDSYNSPLHF
>TRBV27|TRBD1|once|TRBJ1-5
TGTGCCAGCAGACCTGACGGACAGGGGGCCAATCAGCCCCAGCATTTT
CASRPDGQGANQPQHF
>TRBV2|.|.|TRBJ1-4
TGTGCCAGCAGTGAAGTTTTGAGTGCAACTAATGAAAAACTGTTTTTT
CASSEVLSATNEKLFF
>TRBV5-8|TRBD2|.|TRBJ2-7
TGTGCCAGCAGCTTTTTGTGGGGGGGAGGCGAGCAGTACTTC
CASSFLWGGGEQYF
>TRBV6-2/TRBV6-3|.|.|TRBJ1-5
TGTGCCAGCAGTTTTGAGAATCAGCCCCAGCATTTT
CASSFENQPQHF
>TRBV14|TRBD2|.|TRBJ2-3
TGTGCCAGCAGCCAGAGGCGGGGGGCTAGCACAGATACGCAGTATTTT
CASSQRRGASTDTQYF
>TRBV5-1|TRBD2|.|TRBJ2-1
TGCGCCAGCAGCGCCGGACTAGTCTCCTACAATGAGCAGTTCTTC
CASSAGLVSYNEQFF
>TRBV6-1|TRBD2|.|TRBJ2-7
TGTGCCAGCAGTGTGCGGGCTAGCGGGGGGCTCGGAGTACGACACGAGCAGTACTTC
CASSVRASGGLGVRHEQYF
>TRBV5-1|.|.|TRBJ1-2
TGCGCCAGCAGCCAAGGCGACGGACTCCGGGGGTACACCTTC
CASSQGDGLRGYTF
>TRBV15|TRBD1|once|TRBJ1-4
TGTGCCACCAGCCCCCGGACAGGGAGGGAAAAACTGTTTTTT
CATSPRTGREKLFF
>TRBV7-2|.|.|TRBJ2-3
TGTGCCAGCAGCCTATCGGGACATGACACAGATACGCAGTATTTT
CASSLSGHDTDTQYF
>TRBV5-1|.|.|TRBJ1-6
TGCGCCAGCAGCTTGGTCGGGGATTATAATTCACCCCTCCACTTT
CASSLVGDYNSPLHF
>TRBV27|TRBD2|few|TRBJ2-7
TGTGCCAGCAGTTTATCTCTAGCGGGGGGCTACGAGCAGTACTTC
CASSLSLAGGYEQYF
>TRBV5-1|TRBD2|once|TRBJ2-1
TGCGCCAGCAGCATCTCGACTAGCGGGAGGCTAAATGAGCAGTTCTTC
CASSISTSGRLNEQFF
>TRBV5-4|.|.|TRBJ2-1
TGTGCCAGCAGCCCCCGGGACAAAGCCTACAATGAGCAGTTCTTC
CASSPRDKAYNEQFF
>TRBV9|TRBD1|.|TRBJ2-3
TGTGCCAGCAGCGTAGAGATTGGGGCAGGGGGCGAAAATACGCAGTATTTT
CASSVEIGAGGENTQYF
>TRBV29-1|TRBD1|.|TRBJ1-1
TGCAGCGGGCAGACAGGGTTTGACACTGAAGCTTTCTTT
CSGQTGFDTEAFF
>TRBV6-5|.|.|TRBJ2-7
TGTGCCAGCAGTTACTCGAATCAGGGTAAAGGCGAGCAGTACTTC
CASSYSNQGKGEQYF
>TRBV7-9|.|.|TRBJ2-7
TGTGCCAGCACCCAGTCCAGGGGTGCCGAGCAGTACTTC
CASTQSRGAEQYF
>TRBV5-1|.|.|TRBJ1-4
TGCGCCAGCAGGGGGCCGGGGGGCTTTAATGAAAAACTGTTTTTT
CASRGPGGFNEKLFF
>TRBV12-3/TRBV12-4|.|.|TRBJ2-7
TGTGCCAGCAGGTTACAGGGAAAGCACGAGCAGTACTTC
CASRLQGKHEQYF
>TRBV5-1|.|once|TRBJ2-2
TGCGCCAGCAGCTTGAGAGGTCCCCCCGGCACCGGGGAGCTGTTTTTT
CASSLRGPPGTGELFF
>TRBV7-3|TRBD1|once|TRBJ2-2
TGTGCCAGCAGCTTACGGGCACCGGGGACAGGAAACACCGGGGAGCTGTTTTTT
CASSLRAPGTGNTGELFF
>TRBV29-1|TRBD2|.|TRBJ2-1
TGCAGCGTAGCCTTTCGACTAGCGCGAGAGCAGTTCTTC
CSVAFRLAREQFF
>TRBV7-6|.|many|TRBJ2-1
TGTGCCAGCAGCTTCGGCTCTACAGGTTACAATGAGCAGTTCTTC
CASSFGSTGYNEQFF
>TRBV18|TRBD1|.|TRBJ2-7
TGTGCCAGCTCATCTCGAGGACAGGGACGAGAGCAGTACTTC
CASSSRGQGREQYF
>TRBV30|.|.|TRBJ2-5
TGTGCCTGGAGTGGTCACAATCAAGGGGGTGAGACCCAGTACTTC
CAWSGHNQGGETQYF